The clone carrying this T cell receptor beta chain has just a few counts. Its antigen is unknown. The entry originates in a study of beta chain features in type 1 diabetes. General observations from the study: The VDJ junctions of type 1 diabetes patients carried fewer insertions and more deletions. TCRB repertoires of naive, central memory and Treg cells appeared more similar among patients than among healthy donors. All four CD4+ subsets from Type 1 diabetes patients carried moderately but significantly shorter TCRB CDR3s. With patients and controls alike, PCR might favor shorter templates to an equal degree.

Sorting based on CD45RO/CCR7/CD25/CD127/CD95/CD27 separated CD4+ naive, central memory, regulatory and stem cell-like memory cells. Expressed TCRB transcripts were sequenced because the entire RNA isolate underwent reverse transcription. Produced via immunoSEQ multiplex PCR; TCRdb's table is partial and in-frame only. Of around 600,000 clones detected, around 12% appear once; the ten largest clones hold 0.095% to 0.15%. Unmatched junction bases numbered 3, after V lost 4 bases and J lost 3 bases. The CDR3 has 13 amino acids. Germline V gene data show CDR1 as SGHNT and CDR2 as YYREEE (reference sequence).

The receptor was isolated from a man aged 30 to 39 with type 1 diabetes. The chain is built from TRBV5-4 and TRBJ1-2; 7 nucleotides match TRBD1. Source material: naive CD4+ T cells from blood. The CDR3 sequence: CASSTGVYYGYTF. The CDR3 DNA sequence: TGTGCCAGCAGCACAGGGGTTTACTATGGCTACACCTTC.